This is a list of T cell receptor beta chains from one sample in a study of OX40 agonist ivuxolimab in advanced cancers. Sequencing used immunoSEQ multiplex PCR; TCRdb keeps in-frame clones, though not all of them. The sample has around 26,000 clones; around 80% are singletons. Sequencing was performed on CD4+ or CD8+ T cells sorted from blood, taken in a trial of the OX40 agonist ivuxolimab. The receptors here all came from an adult with an advanced solid tumor such as melanoma, head and neck, liver or kidney cancer. CDR3s include the opening cysteine and the closing phenylalanine or tryptophan. The D gene is left open where the match is weak. A row's size may be missing; if present it is once, few, many or a size class.

d_gene: TRBD1
j_gene: TRBJ2-7
v_gene: TRBV6-8
len: 13
abundance: -
CDR3aa: CASGGTGCYEQYF
CDR3nt: TGTGCCAGTGGGGGGACAGGATGCTACGAGCAGTACTTC

d_gene: -
j_gene: TRBJ2-5
v_gene: TRBV7-8
len: 14
abundance: -
CDR3aa: CASSLAGARETQYF
CDR3nt: TGTGCCAGCAGCTTGGCAGGGGCACGGGAGACCCAGTACTTC

d_gene: TRBD1
j_gene: TRBJ1-5
v_gene: TRBV19
len: 15
abundance: -
CDR3aa: CASSIGDRVAQPQHF
CDR3nt: TGTGCCAGTAGTATAGGGGACAGGGTGGCTCAGCCCCAGCATTTT

d_gene: -
j_gene: TRBJ1-1
v_gene: TRBV9
len: 12
abundance: few
CDR3aa: CASSGMSTEAFF
CDR3nt: TGTGCCAGCAGCGGGATGAGCACTGAAGCTTTCTTT

d_gene: -
j_gene: TRBJ2-3
v_gene: TRBV7-3
len: 15
abundance: -
CDR3aa: CASSFGGASTDTQYF
CDR3nt: TGTGCCAGCAGCTTCGGCGGAGCTAGCACAGATACGCAGTATTTT

d_gene: -
j_gene: TRBJ1-5
v_gene: TRBV4-3
len: 15
abundance: -
CDR3aa: CASSQVTGSNQPQHF
CDR3nt: TGCGCCAGCAGCCAAGTAACAGGGAGCAATCAGCCCCAGCATTTT

d_gene: -
j_gene: TRBJ1-2
v_gene: TRBV25-1
len: 15
abundance: -
CDR3aa: CASSISPPGLYGYTF
CDR3nt: TGTGCCAGCAGTATCAGTCCTCCAGGGTTGTATGGCTACACCTTC

d_gene: -
j_gene: TRBJ2-1
v_gene: TRBV27
len: 14
abundance: once
CDR3aa: CASSFMDSGNEQFF
CDR3nt: TGTGCCAGCAGTTTCATGGACTCAGGTAATGAGCAGTTCTTC

d_gene: -
j_gene: TRBJ1-1
v_gene: TRBV6-5
len: 15
abundance: -
CDR3aa: CALSLWWLTNTEAFF
CDR3nt: TGTGCCCTGTCCCTCTGGTGGCTCACGAACACTGAAGCTTTCTTT

d_gene: -
j_gene: TRBJ2-1
v_gene: TRBV9
len: 12
abundance: -
CDR3aa: CASSGTGDEQFF
CDR3nt: TGTGCCAGCAGCGGTACGGGGGATGAGCAGTTCTTC

d_gene: TRBD2
j_gene: TRBJ2-3
v_gene: TRBV4-3
len: 16
abundance: -
CDR3aa: CASSQGLGGGTDTQYF
CDR3nt: TGCGCCAGCAGCCAAGGTCTCGGGGGGGGCACAGATACGCAGTATTTT

d_gene: -
j_gene: TRBJ2-1
v_gene: TRBV2
len: 15
abundance: -
CDR3aa: CASSEAAGTVDEQFF
CDR3nt: TGTGCCAGCAGTGAAGCCGCAGGGACCGTAGATGAGCAGTTCTTC

d_gene: -
j_gene: TRBJ2-1
v_gene: TRBV28
len: 12
abundance: once
CDR3aa: CASSFRYNEQFF
CDR3nt: TGTGCCAGCAGTTTCCGCTACAATGAGCAGTTCTTC

d_gene: TRBD1
j_gene: TRBJ2-7
v_gene: TRBV7-2
len: 16
abundance: -
CDR3aa: CASSLAEGQGRYEQYF
CDR3nt: TGTGCCAGCAGCTTAGCCGAGGGACAGGGGAGATACGAGCAGTACTTC

d_gene: -
j_gene: TRBJ1-1
v_gene: TRBV27
len: 13
abundance: -
CDR3aa: CASGRAMNTEAFF
CDR3nt: TGTGCCAGCGGGCGGGCTATGAACACTGAAGCTTTCTTT

d_gene: -
j_gene: TRBJ2-7
v_gene: TRBV6-4
len: 15
abundance: -
CDR3aa: CASSEGEGSSYEQYF
CDR3nt: TGTGCCAGCAGTGAGGGAGAAGGAAGCTCCTACGAGCAGTACTTC

d_gene: -
j_gene: TRBJ2-2
v_gene: TRBV4-1
len: 12
abundance: -
CDR3aa: CASSHPSGELFF
CDR3nt: TGCGCCAGCAGCCATCCTAGCGGGGAGCTGTTTTTT

d_gene: -
j_gene: TRBJ2-3
v_gene: TRBV9
len: 15
abundance: -
CDR3aa: CASSVWGRITDTQYF
CDR3nt: TGTGCCAGCAGCGTATGGGGGCGAATCACAGATACGCAGTATTTT

d_gene: -
j_gene: TRBJ2-3
v_gene: TRBV7-3
len: 14
abundance: -
CDR3aa: CASQADGGTDTQYF
CDR3nt: TGTGCCAGTCAGGCAGATGGAGGCACAGATACGCAGTATTTT

d_gene: -
j_gene: TRBJ2-3
v_gene: TRBV9
len: 17
abundance: -
CDR3aa: CASSVGDLGPRTDTQYF
CDR3nt: TGTGCCAGCAGCGTAGGGGATTTGGGGCCGCGCACAGATACGCAGTATTTT

d_gene: TRBD2
j_gene: TRBJ2-3
v_gene: TRBV28
len: 14
abundance: -
CDR3aa: CASSLAGVTDTQYF
CDR3nt: TGTGCCAGCAGTTTGGCGGGAGTAACAGATACGCAGTATTTT

d_gene: TRBD1
j_gene: TRBJ2-7
v_gene: TRBV5-4
len: 15
abundance: -
CDR3aa: CASSLDRGPVYEQYF
CDR3nt: TGTGCCAGCAGCTTGGATAGGGGGCCCGTCTACGAGCAGTACTTC

d_gene: TRBD2
j_gene: TRBJ2-3
v_gene: TRBV19
len: 13
abundance: -
CDR3aa: CASSITSGYTQYF
CDR3nt: TGTGCCAGTAGTATCACTAGCGGGTATACGCAGTATTTT

d_gene: TRBD1
j_gene: TRBJ2-3
v_gene: TRBV7-2
len: 15
abundance: -
CDR3aa: CASSFWQGATDTQYF
CDR3nt: TGTGCCAGCAGCTTCTGGCAGGGGGCTACAGATACGCAGTATTTT

d_gene: -
j_gene: TRBJ1-5
v_gene: TRBV19
len: 15
abundance: -
CDR3aa: CASSIVVYGEQPQHF
CDR3nt: TGTGCCAGTAGTATAGTGGTTTACGGGGAACAGCCCCAGCATTTT

d_gene: -
j_gene: TRBJ1-1
v_gene: TRBV27
len: 15
abundance: few
CDR3aa: CASNPLRGENTEAFF
CDR3nt: TGTGCCAGCAATCCCCTCCGGGGGGAGAACACTGAAGCTTTCTTT

d_gene: -
j_gene: TRBJ2-7
v_gene: TRBV21-1
len: 15
abundance: once
CDR3aa: CASIKAPATDYEQYF
CDR3nt: TGTGCCAGCATCAAGGCTCCAGCGACAGACTACGAGCAGTACTTC